Below, 26 T cell receptor beta chains from the same sample are listed, as sequenced in a study of T cell responses to AZD1222 COVID-19 vaccine. Assay used: immunoSEQ multiplex PCR; TCRdb lists only in-frame clones, some missing. The table lists 200,000 to 250,000 clones, approximately 94% of them singletons. Sample: peripheral blood, taken on day 0 of MenACWY control vaccination. Every receptor here comes from an adult in good health.

This chain links TRBV18 with TRBJ1-2; 10 positions agree with TRBD1. CDR1 is KGHSH, CDR2 LQKENI, per germline. V trimming: 3 bases; J trimming: 6 bases; junction bases outside the gene matches: 1. The CDR3 length is 13 residues. CDR3 protein: CASSPDRGNGYTF. The CDR3 region has the DNA TGTGCCAGCTCACCGGACAGGGGGAATGGCTACACCTTC.

The V gene is TRBV10-1, the J gene TRBJ1-1; D is unresolved. Per the germline V gene, CDR1 is WNHNN and CDR2 is SYGVQD (reference sequence). The CDR3 is made up of 13 amino acids. Trimming pared 3 bases from V and 7 bases from J, leaving 12 bases between. The CDR3 protein is CASSDAEALEAFF. CDR3 sequence (DNA): TGCGCCAGCAGTGACGCGGAGGCCCTTGAAGCTTTCTTT.

The rearrangement joins TRBV5-1 to TRBJ2-3, with TRBD2 matching over 12 bases. The CDR3 is 17 residues long. The ends lost 4 bases at V and 5 bases at J; junction bases unmatched: 11. Germline V gene sequence: CDR1 SGHRS, CDR2 YFSETQ. The CDR3 DNA follows: TGCGCCAGCAGCACCGGACTAGCGGGAAATCGGGGAGATACGCAGTATTTT. This codes for CASSTGLAGNRGDTQYF.

This clone was counted once. The chain combines TRBV6-5 with TRBJ1-4; no clear D. Germline V gene sequence: CDR1 MNHEY, CDR2 SVGAGI. Deletions cut 4 bases from V and 3 bases from J, with 9 bases between. The CDR3 totals 14 residues. The CDR3 nucleotides are TGTGCCAGCAGTTGGAGGCAGCCTAATGAAAAACTGTTTTTT. It is translated as CASSWRQPNEKLFF.

The genes are TRBV10-3 and TRBJ1-1, with TRBD1 matching over 8 bases. The ends lost 3 bases at V and 5 bases at J; junction bases unmatched: 8. The germline CDR1 and CDR2 sequences are ENHRY and SYGVKD. CDR3 length equals 15 residues. The DNA of the CDR3 is TGTGCCATCAGTGACCCGGGCAGGGGGCAAACTGAAGCTTTCTTT. Its translation: CAISDPGRGQTEAFF.

The chain is built from TRBV5-1 and TRBJ2-5, with unresolved D. Germline-derived CDR1 and CDR2 are SGHRS and YFSETQ. V gave up 1 base and J gave up 1 base, with 8 bases separating them. This CDR3 has 14 residues. The DNA of the CDR3 is TGCGCCAGCAGCTTGACCAGTATCCAAGAGACCCAGTACTTC. Translating it yields CASSLTSIQETQYF.

J is TRBJ1-5 and V is TRBV6-2 or TRBV6-3; 7 positions agree with TRBD1. In germline, CDR1 is MNHEY, CDR2 SVGEGT. The V gene end was trimmed by 6 bases and the J gene end by 7 bases; junction bases not matched to a gene: 12. This CDR3 is built from 15 residues. The CDR3 protein is CASSPSKGASQPQHF. The CDR3 DNA sequence: TGTGCCAGCAGCCCGAGCAAGGGGGCATCACAGCCCCAGCATTTT.

The chain carries TRBV28 and TRBJ2-1; possibly TRBD2 for D (6 bases). The germline CDR1 and CDR2 sequences are MDHEN and SYDVKM. This CDR3 has 13 amino acids. V lost 10 bases and J lost 7, with 17 bases in between. CDR3 DNA: TGTGCCATTACGAAGGGCGGGGTGAATGAGCAGTTCTTC. Translation gives CAITKGGVNEQFF.

The chain recombines TRBV19 with TRBJ2-3; 10 nucleotides match TRBD1. This CDR3 has 15 amino acids. Trimming removed 7 bases from V and 4 bases from J; junction bases left unmatched: 8. Per germline, CDR1 LNHDA and CDR2 SQIVND (reference sequence). CDR3 sequence (DNA): TGTGCCAGTAACCACGCCGGGACAGGGGCAGATACGCAGTATTTT. It codes for CASNHAGTGADTQYF.

The gene calls are TRBV5-1 and TRBJ1-1; 11 nucleotides match TRBD1. The CDR3 runs 14 residues. The V gene end was trimmed by 4 bases and the J gene end by 8 bases; junction bases not matched to a gene: 7. From germline, CDR1 is SGHRS and CDR2 YFSETQ. CDR3 sequence reads: CASSAGQGAGEAFF. CDR3 coding DNA: TGCGCCAGCAGCGCCGGACAGGGGGCGGGAGAAGCTTTCTTT.

The gene calls are TRBV30 and TRBJ1-2; unclear D gene. Germline CDR1 GTSNPN, CDR2 SVGIG (reference sequence). This CDR3 region has 13 residues. The V gene lost 1 base and the J gene lost 7 bases, with 13 bases spanning the gap. The CDR3, as DNA: TGTGCCTGGAGTGCCACGGGGTGGAGTGGCTACACCTTC. Its protein product is CAWSATGWSGYTF.

The CDR3 region has the DNA TGTGCCAGCTCACCAGGTCAGAAGAACACTGAAGCTTTCTTT. Protein product: CASSPGQKNTEAFF. V gene TRBV18 combines with J gene TRBJ1-1; no clear D gene. Trimming cost V 2 bases and J 1 base, with 8 bases left between them. The CDR3 is 14 amino acids. Germline CDR1 reads KGHSH; CDR2 reads LQKENI. Together with reference TRBV18 and TRBJ1-1, the CDR3 gives the full variable domain: NAGVMQNPRHLVRRRGQEARLRCSPMKGHSHVYWYRQLPEEGLKFMVYLQKENIIDESGMPKERFSAEFPKEGPSILRIQQVVRGDSAAYFCASSPGQKNTEAFFGQGTRLTVV.

In its sample, this clone was seen once. This sequence joins TRBV7-2 and TRBJ2-4, with D uncertain. CDR1 and CDR2 (germline): SGHTA, FQGNSA. CDR3 length equals 15 residues. Trimming pared 2 bases from V and 7 bases from J, leaving 15 bases between. The CDR3 bases are TGTGCCAGCAGCTTACCCGGGCCCCTCAATAACATTCAGTACTTC. It is translated as CASSLPGPLNNIQYF.

The rearrangement joins TRBV29-1 to TRBJ1-1; no clear D gene. Germline V gene sequence: CDR1 SQVTM, CDR2 ANQGSEA. Trimming pared 2 bases from V and 11 bases from J, leaving 9 bases between. The CDR3 sequence is 10 residues long. CDR3 DNA sequence: TGCAGCGTTGAAACGGGTTGGGCTTTCTTT. This gives the protein CSVETGWAFF.

This chain links TRBV29-1 with TRBJ1-1; D is undetermined. V shed 7 bases and J shed 1 base, with 16 bases lying between them. Germline V gene data show CDR1 as SQVTM and CDR2 as ANQGSEA. The CDR3 has 14 residues. CDR3 bases: TGCAGCGCTGGTCTGGGGTTGGGGAACACTGAAGCTTTCTTT. Protein product: CSAGLGLGNTEAFF.

The rearrangement uses TRBV5-4 and TRBJ1-3, with unresolved D. The CDR3 runs 16 residues. V was trimmed by 2 bases and J by 3 bases, leaving 15 bases between them. CDR1 is SGHNT and CDR2 is YYREEE in the germline V gene (reference sequence). The CDR3 is CASSLGSPTGGNTIYF. CDR3 sequence (DNA): TGTGCCAGCAGCTTAGGAAGCCCGACGGGTGGAAACACCATATATTTT.

The CDR3 protein is CASRNHANSNQPQHF. CDR3 DNA: TGTGCCAGTAGGAACCACGCGAATAGCAATCAGCCCCAGCATTTT. V usage is TRBV19 and J usage is TRBJ1-5; D gene uncertain. This CDR3 comprises 15 residues. The germline CDR1 and CDR2 sequences are LNHDA and SQIVND (reference sequence). Trimming left V 6 bases short and J 0 bases short, with 12 bases between.

The chain employs TRBV27 and TRBJ2-7, with 7 bases aligning to TRBD1. CDR1 is MNHEY, CDR2 SMNVEV, per germline (reference sequence). After removal of 3 bases from V and 4 bases from J, the junction contained 6 bases not matched to a gene. CDR3 length: 14 residues. The CDR3 nucleotides are TGTGCCAGCAGTTTGTGGGACAGAATTTACGAGCAGTACTTC. It encodes CASSLWDRIYEQYF.

This clone was recorded once. The genes are TRBV5-5 and TRBJ1-4, with D unresolved. Germline CDR1 reads SGHKS; CDR2 reads YYEKEE (reference sequence). The CDR3 loop spans 14 amino acids. V was clipped by 4 bases and J by 8 bases, with 15 bases between them. The CDR3 nucleotides are TGTGCCAGCAGCCACGGGCGGGTAGGGGAAAAACTGTTTTTT. This gives the protein CASSHGRVGEKLFF.

This rearrangement joins TRBV6-5 to TRBJ1-3; 11 positions agree with TRBD1. CDR1 and CDR2 (germline): MNHEY, SVGAGI. V gave up 4 bases and J gave up 3 bases; unmatched junction bases: 2. The CDR3 is made up of 15 amino acids. CDR3 region: CASSWDRGIGNTIYF. DNA for the CDR3: TGTGCCAGCAGTTGGGACAGGGGGATTGGAAACACCATATATTTT.

This clone appeared once. The genes are TRBV5-1 and TRBJ2-1; D may be TRBD1 (5 bases). The germline V gene has CDR1 SGHRS and CDR2 YFSETQ. This CDR3 is built from 15 residues. Trimming removed 1 base from V and 8 bases from J, with 16 bases in between. This CDR3 is CASSLWSGINDEQFF. The CDR3 coding sequence is TGCGCCAGCAGCTTGTGGTCAGGGATTAATGATGAGCAGTTCTTC. The variable domain in full, with the rest retrieved from reference TRBV5-1 and TRBJ2-1, is KAGVTQTPRYLIKTRGQQVTLSCSPISGHRSVSWYQQTPGQGLQFLFEYFSETQRNKGNFPGRFSGRQFSNSRSEMNVSTLELGDSALYLCASSLWSGINDEQFFGPGTRLTVL.

This chain uses TRBV7-2 with TRBJ2-5; 10 bases fit TRBD2. V was clipped by 6 bases and J by 5 bases; unmatched bases: 15. Germline lookup yields CDR1 SGHTA and CDR2 FQGNSA. The CDR3 has 17 residues. In DNA, the CDR3 is TGTGCCAGCAGTTATGGACAAGCGGGGGGGCGGGGCGAGACCCAGTACTTC. It is translated as CASSYGQAGGRGETQYF.

The chain carries TRBV7-9 and TRBJ1-2, with 9 nucleotides matching TRBD1. V lost 8 bases to trimming and J lost 4 bases; unmatched junction nucleotides: 8. This CDR3 contains 14 residues. Germline-derived CDR1 and CDR2 are SEHNR and FQNEAQ (reference sequence). CDR3: CASEETGGAYGYTF. CDR3 nucleotide sequence: TGTGCCAGCGAGGAGACAGGGGGAGCCTATGGCTACACCTTC. The complete variable domain, with remaining parts taken from reference TRBV7-9 and TRBJ1-2, reads DTGVSQNPRHKITKRGQNVTFRCDPISEHNRLYWYRQTLGQGPEFLTYFQNEAQLEKSRLLSDRFSAERPKGSFSTLEIQRTEQGDSAMYLCASEETGGAYGYTFGSGTRLTVV.

This chain connects TRBV2 to TRBJ1-3; D gene ambiguous. CDR3 length: 10 residues. V was trimmed by 11 bases and J by 4 bases, leaving 6 bases between them. Germline CDR1 is SNHLY and CDR2 is FYNNEI. CDR3 sequence: CAGRGNTIYF. The CDR3 nucleotides read TGTGCCGGGCGCGGAAACACCATATATTTT.

In its sample, this clone was seen once. The chain carries TRBV5-1 and TRBJ1-4, with 8 bases identical to TRBD1. The CDR3 is made up of 16 amino acids. CDR1 is SGHRS, CDR2 YFSETQ, per germline. J gave up 2 bases and V 7 bases, and 10 bases lay outside the gene matches. DNA for the CDR3: TGCGCCAGCCGTCCGGGGACAGGCTCCACTAATGAAAAACTGTTTTTT. The encoded protein is CASRPGTGSTNEKLFF.

The rearrangement links TRBV28 to TRBJ1-2, with TRBD1 matching over 9 bases. Germline V CDR1 and CDR2: MDHEN, SYDVKM. Trimming cost V 6 bases and J 4 bases; bases outside gene matches: 6. This CDR3 is 14 amino acids long. Here the CDR3 reads CASSSGTGSYGYTF. Written as DNA, the CDR3 is TGTGCCAGCAGCTCCGGGACAGGGTCCTATGGCTACACCTTC.